This T cell receptor (beta chain) was observed in a study of blood T cell repertoires in COVID-19. On the study more broadly: Researchers got acute and convalescent COVID-19 samples from the United States, Italy and Spain. T cells, B-cell-depleted T cells, or PBMCs provided the cDNA or gDNA that served as material.

The repertoire was sequenced with immunoSEQ multiplex PCR; TCRdb's copy has only in-frame clones and lacks some. This sample carries more than 200,000 clones, 86% of them seen once, and the ten largest clones take roughly 2%. The V end lost 5 bases, the J end lost 4 bases, and 12 bases lay between the germline ends. The V gene's germline CDR1 is SGHTA and CDR2 FQGTGA. The CDR3 loop spans 15 amino acids. The rearrangement joins TRBV7-3 to TRBJ1-6; maybe TRBD1 (5 bases). Sequencing used peripheral blood. This TCR came from a woman in her forties or fifties with acute or convalescent COVID-19. CDR3 region: CASSPSGPYNSPLHF. The CDR3 DNA sequence: TGTGCCAGCAGCCCCTCAGGGCCTTATAATTCACCCCTCCACTTT.